Each of the 12 T cell receptor beta chains below was sequenced from the same sample in a study of monozygotic twins with inflammatory bowel disease. TCRdb re-called the 5' RACE reads; every CDR3 protein appears as one record, without DNA. The repertoire table contains approximately 100,000 distinct CDR3 sequences. What was sequenced was blood. All receptors derive from a human donor with ulcerative colitis or Crohn's disease, or a healthy co-twin of an affected twin (not recorded which).

V is TRBV10-3 and J is TRBJ2-1. This CDR3 has 11 amino acids. Germline V gives CDR1 ENHRY, CDR2 SYGVKD. The CDR3 region is CAISGGSEQFF.

This rearrangement joins TRBV20-1 to TRBJ2-7. CDR3 length: 18 residues. The germline gives CDR1 DFQATT, CDR2 SNEGSKA (reference sequence). The CDR3 reads CSARDSFMVQTKTYEQYF.

This rearrangement joins TRBV10-3 to TRBJ2-1; as DNA is missing, the TRBD2 call by TCRdb cannot be tested. There are 12 residues in the CDR3. Germline V lookup: CDR1 ENHRY, CDR2 SYGVKD. CDR3 amino acids: CAIRPSGNEQFF.

The genes are TRBV28 and TRBJ2-1. Looked up from germline, CDR1 is MDHEN and CDR2 is SYDVKM. The CDR3 totals 11 residues. CDR3 amino acids: CASSSVGEQFF. Full variable domain (missing parts from reference TRBV28 and TRBJ2-1): DVKVTQSSRYLVKRTGEKVFLECVQDMDHENMFWYRQDPGLGLRLIYFSYDVKMKEKGDIPEGYSVSREKKERFSLILESASTNQTSMYLCASSSVGEQFFGPGTRLTVL.

The CDR3 loop reads CASSQEFGAGLQPQHF. The rearrangement uses TRBV4-3 and TRBJ1-5; the D call of TRBD1 rests on TCRdb alone, since no DNA is present to check it. The CDR3 sequence is 16 residues long. CDR1 and CDR2 from the germline V gene are LGHNA and YSLEER.

V is TRBV10-3 and J is TRBJ2-7; as DNA is missing, the TRBD1 call by TCRdb cannot be tested. Germline V lookup: CDR1 ENHRY, CDR2 SYGVKD. This CDR3 spans 11 amino acids. CDR3 in amino acids: CAVKTVYEQYF.

This chain joins TRBV5-1 and TRBJ1-1; without DNA, the TCRdb call of TRBD1 cannot be checked. Germline-derived CDR1 and CDR2 are SGHRS and YFSETQ. The CDR3 length is 14 residues. Here the CDR3 reads CASSLLMGGTEAFF.

V and J are TRBV18 and TRBJ2-1; TCRdb outputs TRBD1, but without DNA this stays unchecked. CDR3 length: 17 amino acids. Germline V CDR1 and CDR2: KGHSH, LQKENI. CDR3 in amino acids: CASSPPGMGREGNEQFF.

This rearrangement joins TRBV18 to TRBJ1-5; without DNA, the TCRdb call of TRBD1 cannot be checked. Germline V gives CDR1 KGHSH, CDR2 LQKENI. The CDR3 is made up of 13 amino acids. CDR3 amino acids: CASSQGWDQPQHF.

The chain recombines TRBV5-1 with TRBJ2-2; the TRBD1 assignment by TCRdb is unverifiable without DNA. The CDR3 is 15 amino acids. Germline loops: CDR1 SGHRS, CDR2 YFSETQ. CDR3 sequence reads: CASSPDRGSAGELFF.

The J gene is TRBJ2-2, the V gene TRBV4-2; TCRdb gives TRBD2 as the D gene, but with no DNA this cannot be confirmed. CDR1 is LGHNA and CDR2 is YNFKEQ in the germline V gene. The CDR3 has 18 residues. CDR3: CASSQDRLAGILSGELFF.

The V gene is TRBV5-1, the J gene TRBJ2-3. CDR1 is SGHRS and CDR2 is YFSETQ in the germline V gene. The CDR3 contains 13 residues. The CDR3: CASRLAGIDTQYF.